The clone carrying this TCR beta chain was counted only a few times. What it recognizes is unknown. V lost 0 bases, J lost 7 bases, and 7 bases stayed unmatched. The CDR3 is made up of 17 amino acids. Germline V lookup: CDR1 LGHNA, CDR2 YNFKEQ. This sample is part of a study of T-cell reconstitution after alpha-beta-depleted transplantation in children. Study findings and constraints: Reported findings indicate that, about two months after transplant, alpha-beta T cells came from several hundred expanded clones, which were derived from non-depleted graft cells.

Unique molecular identifiers were used in preparing the TCRbeta library. TCRdb re-analysed the PCR reads in MiXCR, keeping a single row per CDR3 protein. The data show about 590,000 distinct CDR3 sequences, with roughly 13% seen just once and about 2.2% held by the top ten. This receptor was taken from a male patient aged 10 to 17 who had a stem cell transplant for acute myeloid leukemia, so the T cells may come from the graft donor. This specimen consisted of PBMCs, mostly from graft donor cells, obtained 360 days after TCRalphabeta/CD19-depleted stem cell transplant. The chain has TRBV4-2 and TRBJ2-1; 12 bases are shared with TRBD2. The CDR3 sequence: CASSQETTSGSQNEQFF. In DNA form, the CDR3 reads TGTGCCAGCAGCCAAGAGACGACTAGCGGGAGTCAGAATGAGCAGTTCTTC.